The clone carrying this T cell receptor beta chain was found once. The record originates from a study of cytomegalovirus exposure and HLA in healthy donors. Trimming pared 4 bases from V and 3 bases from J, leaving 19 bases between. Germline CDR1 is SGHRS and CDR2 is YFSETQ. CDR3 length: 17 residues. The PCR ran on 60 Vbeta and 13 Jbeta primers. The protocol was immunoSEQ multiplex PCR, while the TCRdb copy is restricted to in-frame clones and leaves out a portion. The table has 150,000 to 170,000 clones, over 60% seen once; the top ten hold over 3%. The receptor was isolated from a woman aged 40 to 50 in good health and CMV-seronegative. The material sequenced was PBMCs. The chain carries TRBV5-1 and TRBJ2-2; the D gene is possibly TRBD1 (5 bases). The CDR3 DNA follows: TGCGCCAGCAGCCCCAAGAACCAGGGATGGGACACCGGGGAGCTGTTTTTT. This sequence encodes CASSPKNQGWDTGELFF.